The 5 T cell receptor beta chains below all came from one sample that was sequenced in a study of blood T cell repertoires in COVID-19. Sequenced by immunoSEQ multiplex PCR; TCRdb stores in-frame clones only, minus some. The table has about 26,000 clones, 90% seen once; the top ten hold about 7.6%. Sequencing was done on a sample of peripheral blood. The receptors were gathered from a human donor in a cohort sampled during active COVID-19.

The V call is TRBV19, the J call TRBJ1-1; TRBD1 matches at 9 bases. Looked up from germline, CDR1 is LNHDA and CDR2 is SQIVND (reference sequence). Trimming at V came to 6 bases and at J to 4 bases, leaving 6 bases not matched to a gene. The CDR3 is 14 amino acids. CDR3 amino acids: CASSSQGAFTEAFF. CDR3 coding DNA: TGTGCCAGTAGCTCACAGGGGGCCTTCACTGAAGCTTTCTTT. The full variable domain, rest sourced from reference TRBV19 and TRBJ1-1, is DGGITQSPKYLFRKEGQNVTLSCEQNLNHDAMYWYRQDPGQGLRLIYYSQIVNDFQKGDIAEGYSVSREKKESFPLTVTSAQKNPTAFYLCASSSQGAFTEAFFGQGTRLTVV.

CDR3 sequence (DNA): TGTGCCAGCAGCTTCGCAGACAGGGGGCGCACTGAAGCTTTCTTT. This translates into CASSFADRGRTEAFF. The V call is TRBV7-9, the J call TRBJ1-1, with TRBD1 matching over 10 bases. V gave up 3 bases and J gave up 4 bases; unmatched junction bases: 5. The CDR3 loop spans 15 amino acids. CDR1 is SEHNR, CDR2 FQNEAQ, per germline (reference sequence). The complete variable domain, with remaining parts taken from reference TRBV7-9 and TRBJ1-1, reads DTGVSQNPRHKITKRGQNVTFRCDPISEHNRLYWYRQTLGQGPEFLTYFQNEAQLEKSRLLSDRFSAERPKGSFSTLEIQRTEQGDSAMYLCASSFADRGRTEAFFGQGTRLTVV.

V gene TRBV9 combines with J gene TRBJ1-1; 7 bases agree with TRBD1. V was clipped by 5 bases and J by 1 base; unmatched bases: 5. Germline V gives CDR1 SGDLS, CDR2 YYNGEE. The CDR3 is 14 amino acids. The CDR3 coding sequence is TGTGCCAGCAGTGTAACAGGGGAGAACACTGAAGCTTTCTTT. It yields the protein CASSVTGENTEAFF.

The J gene is TRBJ2-3, the V gene TRBV12-3 or TRBV12-4; D may be TRBD2 (5 bases). Deletions cut 4 bases from V and 5 bases from J, with 7 bases between. CDR3 size: 12 residues. The DNA of the CDR3 is TGTGCCAGCAGTTCTGGAGGAGATACGCAGTATTTT. Protein product: CASSSGGDTQYF.

This clone was picked up a small number of times. This sequence joins TRBV18 and TRBJ2-6; the match to TRBD1 covers 10 bases. Trimming took 4 bases from V and 4 from J; bases not matched to a gene: 4. Germline values: CDR1 KGHSH, CDR2 LQKENI. This CDR3 comprises 16 residues. The CDR3: CASSRDRGPGANVLTF. The CDR3 nucleotides are TGTGCCAGCTCACGAGACAGGGGGCCCGGGGCCAACGTCCTGACTTTC. Full variable domain (outside the CDR3, taken from reference TRBV18 and TRBJ2-6): NAGVMQNPRHLVRRRGQEARLRCSPMKGHSHVYWYRQLPEEGLKFMVYLQKENIIDESGMPKERFSAEFPKEGPSILRIQQVVRGDSAAYFCASSRDRGPGANVLTFGAGSRLTVL.